These 14 T cell receptor beta chains came from one sample sequenced in a study of cytotoxic CD8 clonotypes in ibrutinib-treated CLL. Some clones are missing from TCRdb's copy, which holds only in-frame ones; the method was immunoSEQ multiplex PCR. Among about 72,000 clones listed, about 64% were seen once. The source was PBMCs, collected after 12 months of ibrutinib treatment. These receptors all stem from a human donor with chronic lymphocytic leukemia.

The CDR3, as DNA: TGTGCCAGCAGCCCCCGGGGCAGGCGAGCCACAGATACGCAGTATTTT. It translates to CASSPRGRRATDTQYF. The chain links TRBV7-2 to TRBJ2-3, with D possibly being TRBD1 or TRBD2 (5 bases each). This CDR3 comprises 16 residues. Trimming took off 5 bases at V and 2 bases at J, with 17 bases between the two ends. Germline CDR1 is SGHTA and CDR2 is FQGNSA. The full variable domain, rest sourced from reference TRBV7-2 and TRBJ2-3, is GAGVSQSPSNKVTEKGKDVELRCDPISGHTALYWYRQSLGQGLEFLIYFQGNSAPDKSGLPSDRFSAERTGGSVSTLTIQRTQQEDSAVYLCASSPRGRRATDTQYFGPGTRLTVL.

This chain connects TRBV7-8 to TRBJ1-4, with D possibly being TRBD1 (6 bases). The V and J ends lost 3 bases and 7 bases respectively, with 15 bases between them. Germline-derived CDR1 and CDR2 are SGHVS and FQNEAQ. The CDR3 totals 15 residues. The CDR3 region is CASSLATGFAEKLFF. CDR3 coding DNA: TGTGCCAGCAGCTTGGCTACAGGGTTTGCTGAAAAACTGTTTTTT.

Of note for this clone: Its ends do not fully match the called genes, so a read error is possible. The chain carries TRBV5-1 and TRBJ1-3, with D unresolved. Germline V gene sequence: CDR1 SGHRS, CDR2 YFSETQ. This CDR3 contains 14 residues. The CDR3 DNA sequence: TGCGCCAGCAGCTTGGACCTCTCTGAAAACACCATATATTTT. This codes for CASSLDLSENTIYF.

This clone was observed a single time. The chain uses TRBV7-9 and TRBJ1-5; 8 nucleotides match TRBD1. The CDR3 has 19 residues. Looked up from germline, CDR1 is SEHNR and CDR2 is FQNEAQ (reference sequence). V gave up 4 bases and J gave up 2 bases; unmatched junction bases: 16. CDR3 bases: TGTGCCAGCAGCTCCCGAAAGAAAGGCAGGGGGCAAGGCAATCAGCCCCAGCATTTT. Protein sequence: CASSSRKKGRGQGNQPQHF.

This chain connects TRBV7-2 to TRBJ2-1; 10 nucleotides agree with TRBD1. The V gene's germline CDR1 is SGHTA and CDR2 FQGNSA. There are 15 residues in the CDR3. V trimming: 5 bases; J trimming: 2 bases; junction bases outside the gene matches: 3. The CDR3: CASSRDRGPYNEQFF. DNA of the CDR3: TGTGCCAGCAGCCGAGACAGGGGGCCCTACAATGAGCAGTTCTTC.

V is TRBV6-5 and J is TRBJ2-1, with 9 positions matching TRBD1. Germline trimming cut 3 bases from V and 10 bases from J; bases unmatched to any gene: 10. The germline V gene encodes CDR1 MNHEY and CDR2 SVGAGI. The CDR3 has 15 amino acids. The CDR3 sequence: CASSYFRGQGFEQFF. The CDR3 coding sequence is TGTGCCAGCAGTTATTTTAGGGGACAGGGATTCGAGCAGTTCTTC.

This clone was observed a single time. The chain couples TRBV7-3 to TRBJ2-7; D is uncertain. V lost 0 bases and J lost 4, with 7 bases in between. This CDR3 is 13 amino acids long. Germline CDR1 is SGHTA and CDR2 is FQGTGA. CDR3 nucleotides: TGTGCCAGCAGCTTAACTTACGCTTACGAGCAGTACTTC. It codes for CASSLTYAYEQYF.

J is TRBJ1-1 and V is TRBV5-1; 10 bases are a match to TRBD1. This CDR3 is built from 16 residues. Germline-derived CDR1 and CDR2 are SGHRS and YFSETQ. Trimming at V came to 5 bases and at J to 0 bases, leaving 7 bases not matched to a gene. The CDR3, as DNA: TGCGCCAGCAGTTGGACAGGGGGGCATATGAACACTGAAGCTTTCTTT. Protein sequence: CASSWTGGHMNTEAFF.

The chain recombines TRBV5-1 with TRBJ1-2; D is possibly TRBD1 (5 bases). CDR3 length equals 14 residues. V gave up 4 bases and J gave up 1 base, with 11 bases separating them. The V gene's germline CDR1 is SGHRS and CDR2 YFSETQ. The CDR3: CASSRGTDNYGYTF. The DNA of the CDR3 is TGCGCCAGCAGCCGCGGGACGGATAACTATGGCTACACCTTC.

This clone was observed a handful of times. J is TRBJ2-2 and V is TRBV7-3; D is perhaps TRBD1 (5 bases). The germline V gene has CDR1 SGHTA and CDR2 FQGTGA. There are 14 residues in the CDR3. V lost 1 base and J 4 bases, leaving 7 bases between the germline ends. The CDR3 DNA follows: TGTGCCAGCAGCTTAAGCAGGGTCACCGGGGAGCTGTTTTTT. Translating it yields CASSLSRVTGELFF.

This chain connects TRBV7-9 to TRBJ2-7, with 10 bases that match TRBD1. Trimming took 3 bases from V and 6 from J; bases not matched to a gene: 5. CDR3 length: 14 amino acids. Germline CDR1 SEHNR, CDR2 FQNEAQ (reference sequence). CDR3 sequence reads: CASSFWTGGGEQYF. The CDR3 nucleotides are TGTGCCAGCAGCTTCTGGACAGGGGGAGGCGAGCAGTACTTC.

The chain recombines TRBV11-2 with TRBJ2-5, with 8 bases fitting TRBD2. The CDR3 has 14 amino acids. Germline trimming cut 3 bases from V and 5 bases from J; bases unmatched to any gene: 5. CDR1 is SGHAT and CDR2 is FQNNGV in the germline V gene. In DNA form, the CDR3 reads TGTGCCAGCAGCTTCCGAACTAGCGGCGAGACCCAGTACTTC. As protein: CASSFRTSGETQYF.

This rearrangement joins TRBV5-1 to TRBJ1-4; 8 bases are a match to TRBD1. CDR1 SGHRS and CDR2 YFSETQ come from the germline V gene. The CDR3 spans 14 residues. V dropped 4 bases and J dropped 11; count of bases not matched to a gene: 10. The CDR3 DNA follows: TGCGCCAGCAGCGCATCCCAGGGGGCAGGGAAACTGTTTTTT. Protein product: CASSASQGAGKLFF.

This chain joins TRBV6-5 and TRBJ2-3, with a tentative D call TRBD1 (5 bases). Per the germline V gene, CDR1 is MNHEY and CDR2 is SVGAGI. Trimming stripped 5 bases from V and 2 bases from J, with 11 bases between. The CDR3 loop spans 14 amino acids. Here the CDR3 reads CASSRMGLTDTQYF. DNA of the CDR3: TGTGCCAGCAGTCGAATGGGGCTCACAGATACGCAGTATTTT.